The T cell receptor (beta chain) under discussion was sequenced for a study of cytomegalovirus exposure and HLA in healthy donors. Study-wide context: Early released data had approximately 86 million unique TCRs, all coming from HLA-typed donors.

Study conclusions and caveats: Reports credit the classifier with highly specific, highly sensitive diagnosis of cytomegalovirus status. Across donors, presence/absence analyses took sequencing depth to be roughly uniform. Analysis performed later found 16,951 TCR beta sequences associated with HLA alleles at 0.05 false discovery rate.

To note about this clone: Antigen specificity is unknown.

Germline CDR1 is MRHNA and CDR2 is SNTAGT. The CDR3 contains 15 residues. V lost 3 bases to trimming and J lost 4 bases; unmatched junction nucleotides: 4. PCR was performed using 60 Vbeta and 13 Jbeta primers. This table comes from immunoSEQ multiplex PCR, and its TCRdb copy is limited to in-frame clones, with some not included. This listing includes around 200,000 clones. This receptor was obtained from a woman aged 25 to 39 in good health and CMV-seropositive. V is TRBV6-4 and J is TRBJ2-5; 11 bases agree with TRBD2. The material sequenced was PBMCs. The CDR3 region has the DNA TGTGCCAGCAGTGAGTTCGGACTAGCGGGAGAGACCCAGTACTTC. Its translation: CASSEFGLAGETQYF.